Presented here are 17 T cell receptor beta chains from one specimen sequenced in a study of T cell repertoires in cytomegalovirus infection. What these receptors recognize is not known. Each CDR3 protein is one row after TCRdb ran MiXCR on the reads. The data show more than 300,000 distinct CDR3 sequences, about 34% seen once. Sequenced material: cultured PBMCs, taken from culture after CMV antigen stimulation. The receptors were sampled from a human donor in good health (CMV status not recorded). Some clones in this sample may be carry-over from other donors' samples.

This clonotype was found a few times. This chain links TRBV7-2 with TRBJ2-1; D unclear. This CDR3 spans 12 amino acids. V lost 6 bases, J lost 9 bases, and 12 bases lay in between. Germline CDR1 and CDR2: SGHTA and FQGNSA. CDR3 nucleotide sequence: TGTGCCAGCAGTGTAGGGTCCGGTGAGCAGTTCTTC. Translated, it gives CASSVGSGEQFF.

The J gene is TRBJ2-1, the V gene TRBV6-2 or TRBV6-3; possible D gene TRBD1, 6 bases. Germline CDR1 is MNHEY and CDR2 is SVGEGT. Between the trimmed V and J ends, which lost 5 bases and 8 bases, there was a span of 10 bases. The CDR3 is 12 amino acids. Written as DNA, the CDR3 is TGTGCCAGCAGTGCCAACAGGGATGAGCAGTTCTTC. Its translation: CASSANRDEQFF.

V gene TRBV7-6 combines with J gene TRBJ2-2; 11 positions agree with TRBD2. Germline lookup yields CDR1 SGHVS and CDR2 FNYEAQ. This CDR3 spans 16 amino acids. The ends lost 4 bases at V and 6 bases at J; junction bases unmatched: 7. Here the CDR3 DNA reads TGTGCCAGCAGCTCTCCACTAGCGGGAGTGTCCGGGGAGCTGTTTTTT. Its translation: CASSSPLAGVSGELFF.

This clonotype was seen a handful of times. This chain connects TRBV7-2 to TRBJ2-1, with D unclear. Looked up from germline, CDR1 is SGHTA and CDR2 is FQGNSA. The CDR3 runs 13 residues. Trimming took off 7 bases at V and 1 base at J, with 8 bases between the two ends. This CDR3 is CASKLTSYNEQFF. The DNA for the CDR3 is TGTGCCAGCAAACTTACTTCCTACAATGAGCAGTTCTTC.

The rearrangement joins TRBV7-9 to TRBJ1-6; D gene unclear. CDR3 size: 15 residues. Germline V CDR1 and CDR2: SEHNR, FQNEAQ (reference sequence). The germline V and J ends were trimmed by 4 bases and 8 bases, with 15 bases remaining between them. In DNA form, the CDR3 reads TGTGCCAGCAGCTCCCGAAATAAAAAGGATTCACCCCTCCACTTT. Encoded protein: CASSSRNKKDSPLHF.

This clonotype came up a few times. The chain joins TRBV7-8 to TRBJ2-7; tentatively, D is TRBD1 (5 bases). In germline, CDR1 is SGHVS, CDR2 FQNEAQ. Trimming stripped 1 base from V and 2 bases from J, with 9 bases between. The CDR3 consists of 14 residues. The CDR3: CASSLGPTAYEQYV. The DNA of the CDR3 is TGTGCCAGCAGCTTAGGACCGACAGCCTACGAGCAGTACGTC.

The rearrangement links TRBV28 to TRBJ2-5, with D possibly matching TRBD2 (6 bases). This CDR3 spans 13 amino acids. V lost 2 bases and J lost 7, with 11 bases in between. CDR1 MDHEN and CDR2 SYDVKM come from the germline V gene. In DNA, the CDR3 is TGTGCCAGCAGTTTACTAGGGAGGTGGACCCAGTACTTC. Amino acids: CASSLLGRWTQYF.

The CDR3 sequence: CASSSSSRGNGYTF. The CDR3 DNA is TGTGCCAGCAGTTCATCAAGTAGGGGTAATGGCTACACCTTC. V usage is TRBV28 and J usage is TRBJ1-2, with D tentatively TRBD1 (5 bases). This CDR3 spans 14 amino acids. CDR1 and CDR2 from the germline V gene are MDHEN and SYDVKM. Trimming pared 4 bases from V and 6 bases from J, leaving 15 bases between.

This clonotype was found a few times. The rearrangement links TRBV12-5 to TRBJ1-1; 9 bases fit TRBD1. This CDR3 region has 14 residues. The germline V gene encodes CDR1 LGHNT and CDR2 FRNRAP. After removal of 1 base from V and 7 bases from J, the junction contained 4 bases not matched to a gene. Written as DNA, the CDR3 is TGTGCTAGTGGTTTGGCCGGACAGGGGAGTGAAGCTTTCTTT. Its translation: CASGLAGQGSEAFF.

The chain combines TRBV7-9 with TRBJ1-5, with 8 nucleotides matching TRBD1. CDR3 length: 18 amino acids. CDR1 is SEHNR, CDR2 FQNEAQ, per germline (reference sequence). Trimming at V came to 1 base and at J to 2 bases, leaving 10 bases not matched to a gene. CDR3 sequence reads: CASSLVGQGAVGNQPQHF. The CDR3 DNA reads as TGTGCCAGCAGCTTAGTAGGGCAGGGGGCTGTGGGCAATCAGCCCCAGCATTTT. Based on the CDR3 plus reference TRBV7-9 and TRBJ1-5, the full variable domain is DTGVSQNPRHKITKRGQNVTFRCDPISEHNRLYWYRQTLGQGPEFLTYFQNEAQLEKSRLLSDRFSAERPKGSFSTLEIQRTEQGDSAMYLCASSLVGQGAVGNQPQHFGDGTRLSIL.

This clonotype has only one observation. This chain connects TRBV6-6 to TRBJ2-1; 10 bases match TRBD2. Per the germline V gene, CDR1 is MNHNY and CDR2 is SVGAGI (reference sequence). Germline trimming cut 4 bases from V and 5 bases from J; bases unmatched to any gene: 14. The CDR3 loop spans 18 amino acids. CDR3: CASSSLTEREGKHNEQFF. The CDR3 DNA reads TGTGCCAGCAGTTCCCTCACCGAGCGGGAGGGCAAGCACAATGAGCAGTTCTTC.

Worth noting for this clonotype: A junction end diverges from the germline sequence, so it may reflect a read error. CDR3 in amino acids: CASSLARVTEAFF. Written as DNA, the CDR3 is TGTGCCAGCAGCCTAGCAAGGGTTACTGAAGCTTTCTTT. The chain has TRBV7-2 and TRBJ1-1; D is uncertain. This CDR3 has 13 residues. CDR1 SGHTA and CDR2 FQGNSA come from the germline V gene.

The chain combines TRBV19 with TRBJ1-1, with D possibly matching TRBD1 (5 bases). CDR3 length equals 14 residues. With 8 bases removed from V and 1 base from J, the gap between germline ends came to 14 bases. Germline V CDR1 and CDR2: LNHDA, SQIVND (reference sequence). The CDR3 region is CASAKGFQNTEAFF. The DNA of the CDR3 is TGTGCCAGTGCTAAGGGGTTTCAGAACACTGAAGCTTTCTTT.

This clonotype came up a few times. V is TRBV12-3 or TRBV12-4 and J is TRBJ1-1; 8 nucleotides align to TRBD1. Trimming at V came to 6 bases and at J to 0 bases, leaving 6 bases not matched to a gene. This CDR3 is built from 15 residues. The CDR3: CASRKRQGLNTEAFF. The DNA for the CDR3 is TGTGCCAGCAGAAAAAGACAGGGGCTGAACACTGAAGCTTTCTTT.

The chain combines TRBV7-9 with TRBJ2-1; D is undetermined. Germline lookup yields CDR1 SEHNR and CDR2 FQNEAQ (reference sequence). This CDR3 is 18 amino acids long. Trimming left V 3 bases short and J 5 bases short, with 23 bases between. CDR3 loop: CASSFYPPTVLRNNEQFF. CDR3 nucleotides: TGTGCCAGCAGCTTCTACCCCCCAACCGTCCTCAGAAACAATGAGCAGTTCTTC.

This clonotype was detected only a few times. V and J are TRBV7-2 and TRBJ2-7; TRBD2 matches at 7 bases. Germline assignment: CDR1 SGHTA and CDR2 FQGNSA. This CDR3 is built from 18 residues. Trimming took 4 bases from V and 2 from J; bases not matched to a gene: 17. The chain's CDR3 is CASSYRRERAGPPYEQYF. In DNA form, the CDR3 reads TGTGCCAGCAGCTACCGTCGGGAAAGAGCGGGACCTCCCTACGAGCAGTACTTC.

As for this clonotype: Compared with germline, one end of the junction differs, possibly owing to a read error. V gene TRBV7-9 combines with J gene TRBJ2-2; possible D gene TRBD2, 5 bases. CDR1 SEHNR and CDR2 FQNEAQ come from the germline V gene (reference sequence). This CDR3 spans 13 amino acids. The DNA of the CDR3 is TGTGCCAGCAGCTTCTCGGGCACCGGGGTGCTGTTTTTT. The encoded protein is CASSFSGTGVLFF.